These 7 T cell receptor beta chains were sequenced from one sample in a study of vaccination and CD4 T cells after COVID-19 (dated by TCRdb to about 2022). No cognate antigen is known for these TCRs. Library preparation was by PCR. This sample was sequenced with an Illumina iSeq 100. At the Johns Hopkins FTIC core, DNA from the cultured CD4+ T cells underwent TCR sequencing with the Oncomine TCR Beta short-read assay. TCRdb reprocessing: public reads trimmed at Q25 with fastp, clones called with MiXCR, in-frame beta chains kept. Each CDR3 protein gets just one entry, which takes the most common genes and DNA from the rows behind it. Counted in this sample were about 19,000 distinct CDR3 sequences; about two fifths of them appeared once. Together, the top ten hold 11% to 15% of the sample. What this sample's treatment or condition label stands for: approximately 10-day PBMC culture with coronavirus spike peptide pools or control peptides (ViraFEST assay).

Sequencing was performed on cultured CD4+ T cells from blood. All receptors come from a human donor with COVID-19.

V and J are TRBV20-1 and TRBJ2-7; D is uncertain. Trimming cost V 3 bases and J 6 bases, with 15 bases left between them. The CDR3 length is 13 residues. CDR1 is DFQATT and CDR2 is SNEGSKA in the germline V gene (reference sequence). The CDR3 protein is CSASPRNKGEQYF. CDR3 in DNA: TGCAGTGCTAGTCCTAGAAACAAGGGCGAGCAGTACTTC.

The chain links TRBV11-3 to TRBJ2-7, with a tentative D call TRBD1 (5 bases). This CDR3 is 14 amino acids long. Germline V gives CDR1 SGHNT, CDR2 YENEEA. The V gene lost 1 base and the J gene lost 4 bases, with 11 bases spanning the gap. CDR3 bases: TGTGCCAGCAGCTTAGGGCCAGGGTCTTACGAGCAGTACTTC. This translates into CASSLGPGSYEQYF.

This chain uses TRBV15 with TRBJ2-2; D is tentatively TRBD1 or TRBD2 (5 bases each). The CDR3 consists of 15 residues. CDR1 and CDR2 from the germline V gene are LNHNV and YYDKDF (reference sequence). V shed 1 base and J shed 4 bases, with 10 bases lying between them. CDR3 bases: TGTGCCACCAGCAGAGGGGGGACCCGCACCGGGGAGCTGTTTTTT. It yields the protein CATSRGGTRTGELFF.

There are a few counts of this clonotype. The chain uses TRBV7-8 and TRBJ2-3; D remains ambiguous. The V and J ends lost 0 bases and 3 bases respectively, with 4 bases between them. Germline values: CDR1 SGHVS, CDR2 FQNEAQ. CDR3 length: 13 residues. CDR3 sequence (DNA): TGTGCCAGCAGCTTAGCGACGACAGATACGCAGTATTTT. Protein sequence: CASSLATTDTQYF.

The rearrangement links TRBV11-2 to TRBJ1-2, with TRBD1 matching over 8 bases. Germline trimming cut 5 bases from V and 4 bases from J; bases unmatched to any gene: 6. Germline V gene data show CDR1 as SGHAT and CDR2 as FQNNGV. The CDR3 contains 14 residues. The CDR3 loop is CASSPQGASYGYTF. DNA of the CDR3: TGTGCCAGCAGCCCTCAGGGGGCCTCCTATGGCTACACCTTC.

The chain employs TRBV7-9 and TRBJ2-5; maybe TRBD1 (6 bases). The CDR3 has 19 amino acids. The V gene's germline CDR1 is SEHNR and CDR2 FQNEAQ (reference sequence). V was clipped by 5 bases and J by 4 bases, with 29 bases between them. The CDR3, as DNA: TGTGCCAGCAGCACCCCGAACCGAGTGGGGGCCGATCGAGCAGAGACCCAGTACTTC. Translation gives CASSTPNRVGADRAETQYF. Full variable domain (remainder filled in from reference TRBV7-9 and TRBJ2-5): DTGVSQNPRHKITKRGQNVTFRCDPISEHNRLYWYRQTLGQGPEFLTYFQNEAQLEKSRLLSDRFSAERPKGSFSTLEIQRTEQGDSAMYLCASSTPNRVGADRAETQYFGPGTRLLVL.

CDR3 sequence (DNA): TGTGCCAGCAGCTCTAGCGGGGGACCTTCTGTCGGGGAGCTGTTTTTT. Translation gives CASSSSGGPSVGELFF. The chain couples TRBV7-3 to TRBJ2-2; the match to TRBD2 covers 10 bases. Unmatched junction bases numbered 9, after V lost 4 bases and J lost 7 bases. The germline CDR1 and CDR2 sequences are SGHTA and FQGTGA. The CDR3 runs 16 residues.